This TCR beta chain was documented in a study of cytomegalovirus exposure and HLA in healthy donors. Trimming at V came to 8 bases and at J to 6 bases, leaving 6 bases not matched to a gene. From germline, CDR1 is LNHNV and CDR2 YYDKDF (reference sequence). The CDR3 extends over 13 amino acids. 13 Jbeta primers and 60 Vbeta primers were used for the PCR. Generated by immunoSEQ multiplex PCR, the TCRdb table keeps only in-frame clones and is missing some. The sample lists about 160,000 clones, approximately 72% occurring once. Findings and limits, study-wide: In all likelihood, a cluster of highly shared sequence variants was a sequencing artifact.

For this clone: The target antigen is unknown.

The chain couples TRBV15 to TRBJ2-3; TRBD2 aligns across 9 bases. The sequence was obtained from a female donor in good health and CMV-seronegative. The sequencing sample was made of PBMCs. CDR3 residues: CATAGGPRDTQYF. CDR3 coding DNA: TGTGCCACCGCGGGAGGGCCGAGGGATACGCAGTATTTT.